The clone carrying this T cell receptor (beta chain) has just a few counts. Only patients with spare fresh-frozen tumor and over two years of follow-up were included. No glioblastoma patient carried an isocitrate dehydrogenase mutation. This record comes from a study of glioma-infiltrating T cells after dendritic cell vaccination. Germline CDR1 SGHTA, CDR2 FQGTGA. The CDR3 has 15 amino acids. V shed 7 bases and J 5 bases; nucleotides not matched to a gene: 10. Amplification used 60 V beta primers and 13 J beta primers. Only in-frame clones appear in the TCRdb table, and some are missing; sequencing was by immunoSEQ multiplex PCR. The sample includes roughly 80,000 clones, around 90% of them seen just once.

This clonotype was sampled from a human donor with glioblastoma. The material sequenced was blood, taken before dendritic cell vaccination. This rearrangement joins TRBV7-3 to TRBJ2-5; TRBD1 agrees at 10 bases. The DNA for the CDR3 is TGTGCCAGCACCTTGACAGGGGGCTGGATGGAGACCCAGTACTTC. It translates to CASTLTGGWMETQYF.